Listed below are T cell receptor beta chains from one sample, sequenced in a study of OX40 agonist ivuxolimab in advanced cancers. Method: immunoSEQ multiplex PCR; TCRdb's copy keeps in-frame clones and lacks some. The profile shows over 65,000 clones, around 86% of them singletons. The sequenced sample was CD4+ or CD8+ T cells sorted from blood, obtained in a trial of the OX40 agonist ivuxolimab. Every receptor here comes from an adult with an advanced solid tumor such as melanoma, head and neck, liver or kidney cancer. Each CDR3 is given with its conserved first and last residue. The order of the fields is J gene, clone size, D gene, V gene, CDR3 DNA, CDR3 protein. D genes are given only for firm matches. The size field is filled for only some rows; it gives once, few, many or a size class.

TRBJ2-3	-	TRBD1	TRBV5-1	TGCGCCAGCAGCTTGGGACAGGGGGGCGTAGATACGCAGTATTTT	CASSLGQGGVDTQYF
TRBJ2-7	-	-	TRBV19	TGTGCCAGTAGTATCCCAACAGGAGGAGGCGAGCAGTACTTC	CASSIPTGGGEQYF
TRBJ2-7	-	-	TRBV6-6	TGTGCCAGCGGCAGACTGAACTCCTACGAGCAGTACTTC	CASGRLNSYEQYF
TRBJ1-1	few	-	TRBV11-3	TGTGCCAGCAGCTCGACAGTGAACACTGAAGCTTTCTTT	CASSSTVNTEAFF
TRBJ2-3	-	-	TRBV11-1	TGTGCCAGCGGATTGGATGGGGCAGATACGCAGTATTTT	CASGLDGADTQYF
TRBJ2-3	-	TRBD2	TRBV2	TGTGCCAGCAGTGAGGCGGGGGGGCCTTGGGCAGATACGCAGTATTTT	CASSEAGGPWADTQYF
TRBJ2-1	-	-	TRBV10-1	TGCGCCAGCACCAACCGGGCGGGCCCGGGACGAAATGAGCAGTTCTTC	CASTNRAGPGRNEQFF
TRBJ2-7	-	-	TRBV7-6	TGTGCCAGCAGCCCAGGACCCACGGAGCAGTACTTC	CASSPGPTEQYF
TRBJ2-7	-	TRBD2	TRBV27	TGTGCCAGCAAGGGACTAGCGACCTACGAGCAGTACTTC	CASKGLATYEQYF
TRBJ2-1	-	TRBD2	TRBV9	TGTGCCAGCAGCGAGCGACTAGCGGGGTACAATGAGCAGTTCTTC	CASSERLAGYNEQFF
TRBJ1-1	-	-	TRBV18	TGTGCCAGCTCCCTAAGGGCGGAAAACACTGAAGCTTTCTTT	CASSLRAENTEAFF
TRBJ1-1	-	-	TRBV6-6	TGTGCCAGCAGAGCCGCGGGGTCGAACACTGAAGCTTTCTTT	CASRAAGSNTEAFF
TRBJ2-1	few	-	TRBV2	TGTGCCAGCGGGGGTGTACGGGTCTACAATGAGCAGTTCTTC	CASGGVRVYNEQFF
TRBJ1-3	-	-	TRBV5-1	TGCGCCAGCAGCGGGGGGCCTGGAAACACCATATATTTT	CASSGGPGNTIYF
TRBJ2-1	-	-	TRBV18	TGTGCCAGCTCACCAATGGCAGGTCAGGGCAATGAGCAGTTCTTC	CASSPMAGQGNEQFF
TRBJ2-1	-	TRBD2	TRBV5-6	TGTGCCAGCAGCCCGGCCAGGGCTAGCGGGAGAGAGCAGTTCTTC	CASSPARASGREQFF
TRBJ2-3	-	-	TRBV23-1	TGCGCCAGCAGTCAATCGGAATATTGGGGCACGTCCACCCGGGACAACGGAGGGTCAGATACGCAGTATTTT	CASSQSEYWGTSTRDNGGSDTQYF
TRBJ1-1	-	-	TRBV9	TGTGCCAGCAGCGTAGAGGGTAGGACTGAAGCTTTCTTT	CASSVEGRTEAFF